Sequencing of this T cell receptor (beta chain) was carried out in a study of T-cell reconstitution after alpha-beta-depleted transplantation in children. Overall study findings and caveats: The authors attributed T-cell counts and diversity one year after transplant mostly to newly produced T cells. The origin of alpha-beta T cells about two months after transplant was reportedly several hundred expanded graft clones.

From germline, CDR1 is SGHRS and CDR2 YFSETQ. This CDR3 region has 14 residues. This clonotype has ten or more counts. Antigen specificity is unknown. The junction and the germline gene differ at one end; a read error may be behind it. Unique molecular identifiers were incorporated when the TCRbeta library was constructed. Each CDR3 protein gets one entry after TCRdb re-called the PCR reads with MiXCR. The sample holds some 140,000 distinct CDR3 sequences; 8.5% to 10% are singletons and the top ten take 24%. This specimen was PBMCs, mostly from graft donor cells, taken 180 days after TCRalphabeta/CD19-depleted stem cell transplant. The chain joins TRBV5-1 to TRBJ2-3; D gene uncertain. This receptor was obtained from a girl in the first two years of life who had a stem cell transplant for combined immunodeficiency, so the T cells may come from the graft donor. Written as DNA, the CDR3 is TGTGCCAGCAGCTTAACGTCCGGGACAGATACGCAGTATTTT. This gives the protein CASSLTSGTDTQYF. Full variable domain (rest looked up from reference TRBV5-1 and TRBJ2-3): KAGVTQTPRYLIKTRGQQVTLSCSPISGHRSVSWYQQTPGQGLQFLFEYFSETQRNKGNFPGRFSGRQFSNSRSEMNVSTLELGDSALYLCASSLTSGTDTQYFGPGTRLTVL.